Sequencing of this T cell receptor beta chain was carried out in a study of Tregs in tolerant kidney transplant recipients. Whole-study context: Related graft donors supplied nonmyeloablative bone marrow transplants, and mixed chimerism was transient.

After removal of 4 bases from V and 2 bases from J, the junction contained 4 bases not matched to a gene. The CDR3 runs to 15 residues. Germline CDR1 and CDR2: LNHDA and SQIVND (reference sequence). With regard to this clone: What it binds is not known. Coverage ceases 3 residues before the CDR3 finishes, and the germline J gene fills in the end.

Whole-study findings and limits: This study did not directly address biological reproducibility. Validation in larger populations is needed because few patients were studied. Tolerant patients' donor-specific Tregs expanded beyond overall Tregs, suggesting antigen-driven growth.

Sequencing used immunoSEQ multiplex PCR; TCRdb keeps in-frame clones, though not all of them. Its clone listing holds approximately 31,000 clones. The TCR comes from a human donor who received a combined kidney and bone marrow transplant. The chain couples TRBV19 to TRBJ2-5; 10 nucleotides agree with TRBD2. Sequencing used CD8+ T cells from blood, obtained before the transplant. The DNA read from the CDR3 is TGTGCCAGTAGTACACTAGCGGGGATACAAGAGACC. Translating gives CASSTLAGIQET. The whole CDR3 region reads CASSTLAGIQETQYF.